These T cell receptor beta chains were read from a single sample in a study of shared clonotypes between healthy human individuals. Measured with immunoSEQ multiplex PCR; TCRdb has only the in-frame clones, and not every one. The top ten hold roughly 1.8% of the sample, which has 600,000 to 750,000 clones, 72% seen once. Material: memory CD4+ T cells sorted from blood. The receptors here all came from a woman in her thirties in good health. The CDR3 runs from the conserved cysteine through the conserved F or W. The order of the fields is CDR3 DNA, CDR3 protein, J gene, D gene, V gene, clone size. The D gene is left open where the match is weak. Expanded clones get a size class; other rows say once, few or many, or leave the size out.

CDR3nt: TGTGCCAGCAGCGTTTCGAACTCTGGGATCTACGAGCAGTACTTC
CDR3aa: CASSVSNSGIYEQYF
j_gene: TRBJ2-7
d_gene: NA
v_gene: TRBV9
abundance: NA

CDR3nt: TGTGCCAGTAGTTCGCAAGCGGGGGCCGTCACAGATACGCAGTATTTT
CDR3aa: CASSSQAGAVTDTQYF
j_gene: TRBJ2-3
d_gene: TRBD2
v_gene: TRBV19
abundance: NA

CDR3nt: TGTGCCAGCAGTGAAGCAGGGATCTATGGCTACACCTTC
CDR3aa: CASSEAGIYGYTF
j_gene: TRBJ1-2
d_gene: NA
v_gene: TRBV25-1
abundance: NA

CDR3nt: TGTGCCAGCACCCGGGAAGGCTCCTACAATGAGCAGTTCTTC
CDR3aa: CASTREGSYNEQFF
j_gene: TRBJ2-1
d_gene: NA
v_gene: TRBV11-1
abundance: NA

CDR3nt: TGTGCCAGCAGCAAGGGACAGGGAGGATACACCTTC
CDR3aa: CASSKGQGGYTF
j_gene: TRBJ1-2
d_gene: NA
v_gene: TRBV21-1
abundance: NA

CDR3nt: TGTGCCAGCAGTGAACAAGGGCAAGGCGGCTACACCTTC
CDR3aa: CASSEQGQGGYTF
j_gene: TRBJ1-2
d_gene: NA
v_gene: TRBV6-1
abundance: NA

CDR3nt: TGTGCCAGCAGCGCACAGCTAAACTATGGCTACACCTTC
CDR3aa: CASSAQLNYGYTF
j_gene: TRBJ1-2
d_gene: NA
v_gene: TRBV28
abundance: few

CDR3nt: TGTGCCAGCTTAAGGGACAGCCTCCCTTATGGCTACACCTTC
CDR3aa: CASLRDSLPYGYTF
j_gene: TRBJ1-2
d_gene: TRBD1
v_gene: TRBV5-6
abundance: NA

CDR3nt: TGTGCCAGCAGCTTGGGGACTAGTGTCACCGGGGAGCTGTTTTTT
CDR3aa: CASSLGTSVTGELFF
j_gene: TRBJ2-2
d_gene: TRBD2
v_gene: TRBV5-8
abundance: NA

CDR3nt: TGTGCCAGCAGCAGAGGATTGGGACAGCCCCAGCATTTT
CDR3aa: CASSRGLGQPQHF
j_gene: TRBJ1-5
d_gene: NA
v_gene: TRBV28
abundance: NA